This T cell receptor beta chain is drawn from a study of T cells after yellow fever vaccination. Whole-study results and caveats: A faster peak, day 5 versus 15, was reached by the weaker secondary response.

This clonotype has ten or more counts. Its antigen is as yet unknown. V shed 5 bases and J shed 0 bases, with 23 bases lying between them. Per germline, CDR1 KGHSH and CDR2 LQKENI. This CDR3 contains 19 residues. UMIs were added to TCR cDNA along with a universal primer site when it was made by 5'RACE template switching. TCRdb ran MiXCR on the 5' RACE reads and lists one entry per CDR3 protein. The sample consists of hundreds of thousands of distinct CDR3 sequences, around 10% of them appearing once. This chain joins TRBV18 and TRBJ2-1, with D possibly being TRBD2 (6 bases). The TCR sequence derives from a man aged 18 to 30 who received the YFV17D yellow fever vaccine. The specimen was PBMCs, collected on the day of the first yellow fever vaccination. CDR3 DNA: TGTGCCAGCTCATCAAACGCCTACGGAGGGTCGAGCTCCTACAATGAGCAGTTCTTC. This sequence encodes CASSSNAYGGSSSYNEQFF.